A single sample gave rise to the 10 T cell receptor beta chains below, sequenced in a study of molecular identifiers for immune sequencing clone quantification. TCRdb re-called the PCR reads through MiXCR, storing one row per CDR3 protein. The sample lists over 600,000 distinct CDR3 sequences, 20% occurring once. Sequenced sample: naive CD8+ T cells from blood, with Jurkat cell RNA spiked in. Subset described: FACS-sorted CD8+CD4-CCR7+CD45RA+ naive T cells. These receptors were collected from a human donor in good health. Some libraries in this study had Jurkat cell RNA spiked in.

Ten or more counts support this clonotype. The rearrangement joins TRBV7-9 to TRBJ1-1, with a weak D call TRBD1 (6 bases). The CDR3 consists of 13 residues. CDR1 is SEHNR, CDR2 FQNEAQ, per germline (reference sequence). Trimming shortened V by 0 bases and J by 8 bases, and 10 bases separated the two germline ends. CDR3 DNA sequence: TGTGCCAGCAGCTTAGCGGGGGCACTAGAAGCTTTCTTT. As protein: CASSLAGALEAFF.

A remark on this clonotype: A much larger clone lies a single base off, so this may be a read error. The CDR3 nucleotides read TGTGCCAGCAGCTTTCGACTAGCGTCGGGACACGAGCAGTGCTTC. Its protein is CASSFRLASGHEQCF. The chain recombines TRBV5-3 with TRBJ2-7, with 8 bases that match TRBD2. TRBV5-3 is an open reading frame whose function is uncertain. The CDR3 extends over 15 amino acids.

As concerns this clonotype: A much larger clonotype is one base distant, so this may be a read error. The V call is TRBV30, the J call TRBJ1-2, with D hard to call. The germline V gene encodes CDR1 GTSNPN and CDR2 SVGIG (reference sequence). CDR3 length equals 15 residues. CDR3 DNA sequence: TGTGCCTGGGGTGTTGGGCCGAGGGCTGGGTATGGCTACACCTTC. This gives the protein CAWGVGPRAGYGYTF.

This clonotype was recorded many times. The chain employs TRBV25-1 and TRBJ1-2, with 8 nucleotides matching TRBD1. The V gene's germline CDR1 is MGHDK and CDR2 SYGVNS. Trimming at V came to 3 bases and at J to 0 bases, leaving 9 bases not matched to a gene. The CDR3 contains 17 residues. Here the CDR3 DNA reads TGTGCCAGCAGTGAGAGGAACAGGGGGACCCCTAACTATGGCTACACCTTC. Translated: CASSERNRGTPNYGYTF.

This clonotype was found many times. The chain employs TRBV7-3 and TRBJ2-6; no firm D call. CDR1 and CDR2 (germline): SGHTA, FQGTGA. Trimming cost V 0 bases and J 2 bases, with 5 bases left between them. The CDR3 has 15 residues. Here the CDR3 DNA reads TGTGCCAGCAGCTTAACCGGGCCTGGGGCCAACGTCCTGACTTTC. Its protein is CASSLTGPGANVLTF.

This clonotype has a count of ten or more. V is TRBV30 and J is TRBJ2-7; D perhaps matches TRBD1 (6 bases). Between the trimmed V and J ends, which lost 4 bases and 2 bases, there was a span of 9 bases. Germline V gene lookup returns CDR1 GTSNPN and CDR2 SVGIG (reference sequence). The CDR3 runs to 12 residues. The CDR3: CAWTTGPYEQYF. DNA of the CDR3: TGTGCCTGGACTACAGGGCCCTACGAGCAGTACTTC.

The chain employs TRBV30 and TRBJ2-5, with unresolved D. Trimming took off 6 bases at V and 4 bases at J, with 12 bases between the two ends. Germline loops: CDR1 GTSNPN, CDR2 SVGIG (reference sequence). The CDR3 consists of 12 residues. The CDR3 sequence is CACETKGETQYF. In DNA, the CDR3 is TGTGCCTGTGAAACCAAAGGAGAGACCCAGTACTTC. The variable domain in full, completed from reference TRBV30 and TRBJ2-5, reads SQTIHQWPATLVQPVGSPLSLECTVEGTSNPNLYWYRQAAGRGLQLLFYSVGIGQISSEVPQNLSASRPQDRQFILSSKKLLLSDSGFYLCACETKGETQYFGPGTRLLVL.

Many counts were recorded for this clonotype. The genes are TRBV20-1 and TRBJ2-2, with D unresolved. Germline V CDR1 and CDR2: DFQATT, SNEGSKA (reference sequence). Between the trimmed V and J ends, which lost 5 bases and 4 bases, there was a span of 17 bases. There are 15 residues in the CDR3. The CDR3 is CSAEKDPPSTGELFF. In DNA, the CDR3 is TGCAGTGCTGAGAAGGACCCCCCTTCCACCGGGGAGCTGTTTTTT.

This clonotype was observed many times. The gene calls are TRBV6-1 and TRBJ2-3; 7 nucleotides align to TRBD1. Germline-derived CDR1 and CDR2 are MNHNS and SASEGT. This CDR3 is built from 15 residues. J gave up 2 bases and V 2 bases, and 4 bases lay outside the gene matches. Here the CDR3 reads CASSEWDSPTDTQYF. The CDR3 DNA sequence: TGTGCCAGCAGTGAATGGGACAGTCCCACAGATACGCAGTATTTT.

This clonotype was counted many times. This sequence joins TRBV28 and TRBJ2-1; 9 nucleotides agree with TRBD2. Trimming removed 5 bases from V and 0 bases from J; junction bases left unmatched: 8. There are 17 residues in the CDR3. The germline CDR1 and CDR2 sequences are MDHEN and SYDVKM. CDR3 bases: TGTGCCAGCAGTCACTCGACTAGCGGCCGCTCCTACAATGAGCAGTTCTTC. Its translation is CASSHSTSGRSYNEQFF.